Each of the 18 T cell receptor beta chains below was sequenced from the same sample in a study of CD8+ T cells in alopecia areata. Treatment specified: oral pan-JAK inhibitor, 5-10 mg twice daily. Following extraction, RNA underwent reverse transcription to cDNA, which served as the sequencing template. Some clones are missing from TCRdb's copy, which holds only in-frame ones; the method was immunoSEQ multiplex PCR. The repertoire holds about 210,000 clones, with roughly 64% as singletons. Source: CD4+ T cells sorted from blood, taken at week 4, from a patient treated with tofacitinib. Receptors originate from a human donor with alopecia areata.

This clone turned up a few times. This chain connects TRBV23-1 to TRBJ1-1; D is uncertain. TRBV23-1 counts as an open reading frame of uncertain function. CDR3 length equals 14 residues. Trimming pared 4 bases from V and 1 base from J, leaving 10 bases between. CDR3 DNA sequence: TGCGCCAGCAGTCGATGGAGACCGAACACTGAAGCTTTCTTT. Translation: CASSRWRPNTEAFF.

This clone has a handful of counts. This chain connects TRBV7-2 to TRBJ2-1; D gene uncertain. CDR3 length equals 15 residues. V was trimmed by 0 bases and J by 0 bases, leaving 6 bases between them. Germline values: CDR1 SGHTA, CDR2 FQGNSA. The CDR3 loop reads CASSLAGSSYNEQFF. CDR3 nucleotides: TGTGCCAGCAGCTTAGCGGGAAGCTCCTACAATGAGCAGTTCTTC.

The CDR3 protein is CASSNLGPNEKLFF. The CDR3 DNA follows: TGTGCCAGCAGCAACCTGGGTCCGAATGAAAAACTGTTTTTT. The genes are TRBV7-9 and TRBJ1-4; the D is unclear. V was pared by 5 bases and J by 5 bases, with 12 bases between. Germline-derived CDR1 and CDR2 are SEHNR and FQNEAQ (reference sequence). The CDR3 totals 14 residues.

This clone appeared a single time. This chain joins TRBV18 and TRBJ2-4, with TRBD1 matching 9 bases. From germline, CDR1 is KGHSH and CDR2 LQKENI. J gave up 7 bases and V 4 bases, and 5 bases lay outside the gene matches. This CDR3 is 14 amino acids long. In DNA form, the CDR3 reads TGTGCCAGCTCACGGACAGGGGTCGAGAACATTCAGTACTTC. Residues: CASSRTGVENIQYF.

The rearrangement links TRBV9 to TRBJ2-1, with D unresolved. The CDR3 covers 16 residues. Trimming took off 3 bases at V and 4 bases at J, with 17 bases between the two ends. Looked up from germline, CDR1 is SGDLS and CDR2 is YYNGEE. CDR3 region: CASSADARRGYNEQFF. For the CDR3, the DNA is TGTGCCAGCAGCGCGGATGCCAGGCGAGGATACAATGAGCAGTTCTTC.

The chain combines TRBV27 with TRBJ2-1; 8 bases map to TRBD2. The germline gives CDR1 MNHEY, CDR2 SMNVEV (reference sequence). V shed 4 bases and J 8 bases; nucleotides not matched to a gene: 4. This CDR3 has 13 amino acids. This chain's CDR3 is CASSSGLAHEQFF. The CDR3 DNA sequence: TGTGCCAGCAGTTCAGGACTAGCCCATGAGCAGTTCTTC.

DNA of the CDR3: TGTGCCAGCAGAAAGGCGGCAGGCCGAAATGAGCAGTTCTTC. It specifies CASRKAAGRNEQFF. The chain employs TRBV27 and TRBJ2-1; D gene unclear. Per the germline V gene, CDR1 is MNHEY and CDR2 is SMNVEV (reference sequence). The V gene lost 6 bases and the J gene lost 7 bases, with 16 bases spanning the gap. This CDR3 is built from 14 residues.

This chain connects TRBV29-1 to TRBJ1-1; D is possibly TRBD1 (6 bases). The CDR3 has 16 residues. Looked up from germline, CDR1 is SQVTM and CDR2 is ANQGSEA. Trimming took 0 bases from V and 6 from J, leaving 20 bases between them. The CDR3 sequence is CSVEDLTGLWIAEAFF. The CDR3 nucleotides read TGCAGCGTTGAAGATCTGACAGGCCTTTGGATCGCTGAAGCTTTCTTT.

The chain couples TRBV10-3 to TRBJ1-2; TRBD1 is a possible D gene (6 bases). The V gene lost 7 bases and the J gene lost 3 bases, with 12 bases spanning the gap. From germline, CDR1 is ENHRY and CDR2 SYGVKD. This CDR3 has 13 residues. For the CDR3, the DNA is TGTGCCATCAAGGGGGGGCGAGACTATGGCTACACCTTC. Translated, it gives CAIKGGRDYGYTF.

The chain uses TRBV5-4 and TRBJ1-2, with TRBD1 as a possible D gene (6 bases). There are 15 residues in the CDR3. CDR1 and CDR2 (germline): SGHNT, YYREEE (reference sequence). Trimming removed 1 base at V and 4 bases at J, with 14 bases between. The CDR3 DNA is TGTGCCAGCAGCTTGTCCTTACAGGGAAGCTATGGCTACACCTTC. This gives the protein CASSLSLQGSYGYTF.

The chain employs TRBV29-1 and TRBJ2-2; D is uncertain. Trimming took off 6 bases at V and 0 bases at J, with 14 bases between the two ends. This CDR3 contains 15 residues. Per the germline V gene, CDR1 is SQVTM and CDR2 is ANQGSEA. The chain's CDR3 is CSVRTGTSNTGELFF. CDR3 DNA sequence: TGCAGCGTACGGACGGGTACCTCGAACACCGGGGAGCTGTTTTTT.

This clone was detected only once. CDR3 sequence reads: CASSLIAGTGNTGELFF. The CDR3 nucleotides are TGTGCCAGCAGCTTAATAGCTGGGACAGGGAACACCGGGGAGCTGTTTTTT. The rearrangement uses TRBV7-2 and TRBJ2-2; 8 bases fit TRBD1. The V and J ends lost 2 bases and 1 base, in that order; junction bases with no gene match: 6. CDR1 is SGHTA and CDR2 is FQGNSA in the germline V gene. The CDR3 covers 17 residues.

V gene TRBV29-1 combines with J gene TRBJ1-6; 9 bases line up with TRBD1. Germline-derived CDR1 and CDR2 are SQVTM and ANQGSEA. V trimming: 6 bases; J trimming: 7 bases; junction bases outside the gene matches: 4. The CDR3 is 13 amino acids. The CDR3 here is CSVQGQGNSPLHF. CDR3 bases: TGCAGCGTCCAGGGACAGGGAAATTCACCCCTCCACTTT.

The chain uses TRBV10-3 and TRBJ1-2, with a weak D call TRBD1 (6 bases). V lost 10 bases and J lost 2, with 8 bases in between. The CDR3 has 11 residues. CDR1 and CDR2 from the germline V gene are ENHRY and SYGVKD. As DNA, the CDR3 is TGTGCCAGTGGACAGAACTATGGCTACACCTTC. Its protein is CASGQNYGYTF.

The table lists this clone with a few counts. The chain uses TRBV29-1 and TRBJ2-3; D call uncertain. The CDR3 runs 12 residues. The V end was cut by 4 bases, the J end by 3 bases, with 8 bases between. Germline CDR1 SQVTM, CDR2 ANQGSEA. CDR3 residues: CSVGTNTDTQYF. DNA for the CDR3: TGCAGCGTTGGGACCAATACAGATACGCAGTATTTT.

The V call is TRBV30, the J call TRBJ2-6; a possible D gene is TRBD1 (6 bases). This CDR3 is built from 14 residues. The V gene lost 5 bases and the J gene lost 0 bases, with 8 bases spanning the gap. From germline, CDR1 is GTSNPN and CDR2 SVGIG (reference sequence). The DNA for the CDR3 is TGTGCCTGGGGGGACAACTCTGGGGCCAACGTCCTGACTTTC. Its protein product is CAWGDNSGANVLTF.

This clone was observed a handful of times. CDR3 nucleotide sequence: TGTGCCAGCAGTTTACAGAACACCGGGGAGCTGTTTTTT. Protein sequence: CASSLQNTGELFF. The V and J genes are TRBV28 and TRBJ2-2; D remains ambiguous. The CDR3 is made up of 13 amino acids. V was clipped by 2 bases and J by 1 base, with 2 bases between them. Germline CDR1 and CDR2: MDHEN and SYDVKM. The entire variable domain, with the rest obtained from reference TRBV28 and TRBJ2-2, is as follows: DVKVTQSSRYLVKRTGEKVFLECVQDMDHENMFWYRQDPGLGLRLIYFSYDVKMKEKGDIPEGYSVSREKKERFSLILESASTNQTSMYLCASSLQNTGELFFGEGSRLTVL.

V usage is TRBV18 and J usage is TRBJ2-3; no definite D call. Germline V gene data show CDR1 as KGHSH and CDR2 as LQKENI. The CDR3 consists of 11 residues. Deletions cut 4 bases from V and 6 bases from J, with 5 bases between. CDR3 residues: CASSLGDTQYF. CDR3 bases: TGTGCCAGCTCACTCGGGGATACGCAGTATTTT.